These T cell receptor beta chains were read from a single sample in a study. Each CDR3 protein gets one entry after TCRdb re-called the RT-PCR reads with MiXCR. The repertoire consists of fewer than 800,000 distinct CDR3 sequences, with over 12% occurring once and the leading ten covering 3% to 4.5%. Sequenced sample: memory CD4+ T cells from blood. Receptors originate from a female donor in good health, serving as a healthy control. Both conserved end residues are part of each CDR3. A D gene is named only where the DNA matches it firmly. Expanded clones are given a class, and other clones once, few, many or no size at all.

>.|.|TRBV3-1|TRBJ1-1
CASRETGNTEAFF
TGTGCCAGCAGGGAAACAGGGAACACTGAAGCTTTCTTT
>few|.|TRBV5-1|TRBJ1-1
CASSWSTGVMNTEAFF
TGCGCCAGCAGCTGGTCAACCGGGGTCATGAACACTGAAGCTTTCTTT
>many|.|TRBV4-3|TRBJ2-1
CASSHPGPGAYNEQFF
TGCGCCAGCAGCCACCCGGGCCCAGGGGCCTACAATGAGCAGTTCTTC
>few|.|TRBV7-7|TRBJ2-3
CASSLGGGGGTDTQYF
TGTGCCAGCAGCTTAGGAGGCGGGGGCGGCACAGATACGCAGTATTTT
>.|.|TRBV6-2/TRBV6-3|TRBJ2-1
CASSTYWNEQFF
TGTGCCAGCAGTACCTACTGGAATGAGCAGTTCTTC
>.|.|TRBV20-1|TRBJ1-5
CSARDRNPPAENQPQHF
TGCAGTGCTAGAGACCGAAATCCACCCGCGGAGAATCAGCCCCAGCATTTT
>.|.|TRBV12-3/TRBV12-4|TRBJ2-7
CASSFGRRKSSYEQYF
TGTGCCAGCAGTTTTGGGCGGAGGAAGAGCTCCTACGAGCAGTACTTC
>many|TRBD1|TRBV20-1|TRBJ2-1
CSLQGGQGAYNEQFF
TGCAGTTTGCAGGGGGGACAGGGGGCCTACAATGAGCAGTTCTTC
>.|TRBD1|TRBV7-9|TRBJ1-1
CASSSTGEAEAFF
TGTGCCAGCAGCTCGACAGGGGAGGCTGAAGCTTTCTTT
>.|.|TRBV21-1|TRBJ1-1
CASSKSTPRGPNTEAFF
TGTGCCAGCAGCAAAAGCACCCCCAGGGGACCGAACACTGAAGCTTTCTTT
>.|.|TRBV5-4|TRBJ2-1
CASSSLGLADSYNEQFF
TGTGCCAGCAGCTCCCTGGGACTTGCGGATTCCTACAATGAGCAGTTCTTC
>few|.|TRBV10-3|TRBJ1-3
CAISESGQSIFSGNTIYF
TGTGCCATCAGTGAGTCGGGGCAAAGTATCTTCTCTGGAAACACCATATATTTT
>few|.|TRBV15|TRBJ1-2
CATSRTENYGYTF
TGTGCCACCAGCAGGACAGAGAACTATGGCTACACCTTC
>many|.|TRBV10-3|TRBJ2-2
CAISAIGELFF
TGTGCCATCAGTGCCATCGGGGAGCTGTTTTTT
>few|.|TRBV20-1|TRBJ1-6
CSASPDWRSSPLHF
TGCAGTGCTAGTCCGGATTGGCGGAGTTCACCCCTCCACTTT
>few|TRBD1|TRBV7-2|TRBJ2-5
CASSFWTGGVETQYF
TGTGCCAGCAGCTTCTGGACAGGGGGAGTGGAGACCCAGTACTTC
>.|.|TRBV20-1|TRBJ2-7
CSASDRYEQYF
TGCAGTGCTTCAGACCGCTACGAGCAGTACTTC
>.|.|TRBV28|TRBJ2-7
CASSFSIDEQYF
TGTGCCAGCAGTTTTTCTATCGACGAGCAGTACTTC
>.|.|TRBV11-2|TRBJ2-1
CASSLVSVQFF
TGTGCCAGCAGCTTAGTTTCTGTGCAGTTCTTC
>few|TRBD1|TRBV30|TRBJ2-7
CAWSRTGTYEQYF
TGTGCCTGGAGTAGGACAGGTACCTACGAGCAGTACTTC
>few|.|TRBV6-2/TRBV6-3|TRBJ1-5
CASSYLSAGIHQPQHF
TGTGCCAGCAGTTACCTCTCCGCAGGGATACATCAGCCCCAGCATTTT
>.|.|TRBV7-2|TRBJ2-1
CASSIGAGTGSHNEQFF
TGTGCCAGCTCTATAGGGGCGGGAACAGGGAGTCACAATGAGCAGTTCTTC
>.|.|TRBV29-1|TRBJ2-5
CSVVIQDSETQYF
TGCAGCGTTGTTATTCAAGATTCAGAGACCCAGTACTTC
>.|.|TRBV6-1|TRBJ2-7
CASSEAGTIVREQYF
TGTGCCAGCAGTGAAGCAGGGACAATCGTCAGGGAGCAGTACTTC
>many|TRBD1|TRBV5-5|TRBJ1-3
CASSQGQENTIYF
TGTGCCAGCAGCCAGGGACAGGAAAACACCATATATTTT
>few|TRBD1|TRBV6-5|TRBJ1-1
CASSTRTGGITRGEAFF
TGTGCCAGCAGTACCCGGACAGGGGGAATAACTCGGGGTGAAGCTTTCTTT
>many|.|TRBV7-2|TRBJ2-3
CASSSSPPGSGTDTQYF
TGTGCCAGCAGCTCCTCTCCCCCCGGGAGTGGCACAGATACGCAGTATTTT
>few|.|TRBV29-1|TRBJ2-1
CSVRDHTGYNEQFF
TGCAGCGTACGCGATCATACAGGGTACAATGAGCAGTTCTTC
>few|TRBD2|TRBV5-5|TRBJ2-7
CASTSGRYEQYF
TGTGCCAGCACTAGCGGAAGGTACGAGCAGTACTTC
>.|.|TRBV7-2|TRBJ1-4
CASSSSGVGEKLFF
TGTGCCAGCAGCTCGTCCGGGGTCGGTGAAAAACTGTTTTTT
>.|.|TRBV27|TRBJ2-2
CASGYLGELFF
TGTGCCAGCGGGTATCTCGGGGAGCTGTTTTTT
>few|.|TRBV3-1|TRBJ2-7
CASSQLGYHEQYF
TGTGCCAGCAGCCAACTGGGATACCACGAGCAGTACTTC
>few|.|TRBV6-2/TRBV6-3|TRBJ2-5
CASSYGGHSVGSVTQYF
TGTGCCAGCAGTTACGGTGGTCACTCCGTGGGCAGTGTGACCCAGTACTTC
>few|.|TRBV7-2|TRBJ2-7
CASSPRRDPGEQYF
TGTGCCAGCAGCCCCCGGCGGGACCCCGGGGAGCAGTACTTC
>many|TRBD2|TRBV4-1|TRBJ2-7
CASSQGTSADYEQYF
TGCGCCAGCAGCCAAGGAACTAGCGCGGACTACGAGCAGTACTTC
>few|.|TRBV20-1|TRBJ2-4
CSASFQDTNIQYF
TGCAGTGCCTCGTTTCAGGACACAAACATTCAGTACTTC
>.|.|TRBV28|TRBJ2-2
CASSFGMGAGELFF
TGTGCCAGCAGTTTTGGAATGGGGGCCGGGGAGCTGTTTTTT
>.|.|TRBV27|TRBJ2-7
CASSAWVNYEQYF
TGTGCCAGTTCCGCATGGGTCAACTACGAGCAGTACTTC
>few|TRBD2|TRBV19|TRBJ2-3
CASSLLAGGTSSTDTQYF
TGTGCCAGTAGTCTACTAGCGGGAGGGACATCTAGCACAGATACGCAGTATTTT
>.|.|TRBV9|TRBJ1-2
CASSVEQGGFYGYTF
TGTGCCAGCAGCGTAGAACAGGGTGGGTTCTATGGCTACACCTTC
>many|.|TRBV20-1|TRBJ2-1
CSARAYAEQFF
TGCAGTGCTAGAGCCTATGCGGAGCAGTTCTTC
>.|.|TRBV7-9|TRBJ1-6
CASSLVANFNSPLHF
TGTGCCAGCAGCTTAGTGGCGAACTTTAATTCACCCCTCCACTTT
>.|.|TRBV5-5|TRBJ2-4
CASSFSLWDLAKNIQYF
TGTGCCAGCAGCTTCTCCCTGTGGGATTTAGCCAAAAACATTCAGTACTTC
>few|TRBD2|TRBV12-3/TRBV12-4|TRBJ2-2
CASSWGGGELFF
TGTGCCAGCAGTTGGGGGGGCGGGGAGCTGTTTTTT
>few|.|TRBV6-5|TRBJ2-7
CASTTPKSSYEQYF
TGTGCCAGCACCACCCCAAAGAGCTCCTACGAGCAGTACTTC
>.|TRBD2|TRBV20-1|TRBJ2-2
CSATAGGNTGELFF
TGCAGTGCTACAGCGGGAGGGAACACCGGGGAGCTGTTTTTT
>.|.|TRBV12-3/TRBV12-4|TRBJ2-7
CASRGSQNSYEQYF
TGTGCCAGCAGAGGGTCCCAGAATTCCTACGAGCAGTACTTC
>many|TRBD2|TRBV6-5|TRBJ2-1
CASSYPTGAGENNEQFF
TGTGCCAGCAGTTACCCTACCGGAGCGGGGGAGAACAATGAGCAGTTCTTC
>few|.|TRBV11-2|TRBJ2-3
CASSPLGPTSTDTQYF
TGTGCCAGCAGCCCCCTGGGGCCAACTAGCACAGATACGCAGTATTTT
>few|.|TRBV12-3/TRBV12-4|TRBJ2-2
CASSFGAGDTGELFF
TGTGCCAGCAGTTTCGGGGCGGGCGATACCGGGGAGCTGTTTTTT
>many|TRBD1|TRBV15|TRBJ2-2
CATSDRAGGELFF
TGTGCCACCAGCGACAGGGCGGGCGGGGAGCTGTTTTTT
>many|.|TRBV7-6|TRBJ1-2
CASSPEESYGYTF
TGTGCCAGCAGCCCGGAGGAGTCCTATGGCTACACCTTC
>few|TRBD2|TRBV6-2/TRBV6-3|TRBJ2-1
CASTLAGEYNEQFF
TGTGCCAGCACCCTAGCGGGCGAGTACAATGAGCAGTTCTTC